This T cell receptor (beta chain) came from a study of blood T cell repertoires in COVID-19. Measured with immunoSEQ multiplex PCR; TCRdb has only the in-frame clones, and not every one. The table includes hundreds of thousands of clones, about 88% detected once. Germline values: CDR1 LNHDA, CDR2 SQIVND (reference sequence). This CDR3 contains 15 residues. The V end lost 5 bases, the J end lost 6 bases, and 19 bases lay between the germline ends. The rearrangement links TRBV19 to TRBJ1-1, with D uncertain. Sequences were obtained from peripheral blood. The clonotype was recovered from a middle-aged woman who had recovered from COVID-19. The CDR3 DNA sequence: TGTGCCAGTAGTTTCTTACCGGGAAGGTGGGCTGAAGCTTTCTTT. It codes for CASSFLPGRWAEAFF.